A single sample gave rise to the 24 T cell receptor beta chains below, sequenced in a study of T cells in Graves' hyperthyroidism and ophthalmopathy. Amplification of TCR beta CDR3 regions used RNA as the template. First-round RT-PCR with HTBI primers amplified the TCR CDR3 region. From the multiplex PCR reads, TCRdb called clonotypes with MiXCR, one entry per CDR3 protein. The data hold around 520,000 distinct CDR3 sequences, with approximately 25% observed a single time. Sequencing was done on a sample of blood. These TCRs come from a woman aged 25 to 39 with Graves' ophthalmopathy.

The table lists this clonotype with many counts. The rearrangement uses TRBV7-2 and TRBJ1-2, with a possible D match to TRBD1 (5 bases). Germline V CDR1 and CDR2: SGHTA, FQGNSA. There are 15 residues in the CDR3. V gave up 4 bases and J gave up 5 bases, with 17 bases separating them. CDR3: CASSSPGRALYGYTF. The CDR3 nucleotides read TGTGCCAGCAGCTCGCCGGGACGAGCCCTATATGGCTACACCTTC.

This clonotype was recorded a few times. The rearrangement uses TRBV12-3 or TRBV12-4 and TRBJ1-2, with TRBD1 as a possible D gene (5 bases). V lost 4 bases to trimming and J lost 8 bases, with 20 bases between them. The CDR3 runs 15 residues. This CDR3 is CASSYHRRTYGGYTF. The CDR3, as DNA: TGTGCCAGCAGTTACCACAGGAGGACCTATGGGGGCTACACCTTC.

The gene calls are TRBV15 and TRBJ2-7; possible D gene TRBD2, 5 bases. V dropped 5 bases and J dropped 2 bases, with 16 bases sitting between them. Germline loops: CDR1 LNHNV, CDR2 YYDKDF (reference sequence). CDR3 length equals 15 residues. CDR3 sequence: CATSPSRRITYEQYF. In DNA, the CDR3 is TGTGCCACCAGCCCTAGTCGGAGGATCACCTACGAGCAGTACTTC.

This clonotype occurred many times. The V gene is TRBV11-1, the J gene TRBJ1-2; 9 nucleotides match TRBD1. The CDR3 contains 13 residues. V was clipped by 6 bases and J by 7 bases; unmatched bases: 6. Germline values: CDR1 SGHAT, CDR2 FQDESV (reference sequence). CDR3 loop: CASSTGTGSGYTF. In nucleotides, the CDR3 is TGTGCCAGCAGTACGGGGACAGGGTCTGGCTACACCTTC.

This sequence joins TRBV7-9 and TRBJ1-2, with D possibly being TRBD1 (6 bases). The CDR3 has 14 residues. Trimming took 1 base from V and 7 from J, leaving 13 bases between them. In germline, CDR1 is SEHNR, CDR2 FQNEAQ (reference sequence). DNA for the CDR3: TGTGCCAGCAGCTTAGTCGCAGGGGAGCTTGGCTACACCTTC. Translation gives CASSLVAGELGYTF. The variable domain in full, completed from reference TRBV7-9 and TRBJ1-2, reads DTGVSQNPRHKITKRGQNVTFRCDPISEHNRLYWYRQTLGQGPEFLTYFQNEAQLEKSRLLSDRFSAERPKGSFSTLEIQRTEQGDSAMYLCASSLVAGELGYTFGSGTRLTVV.

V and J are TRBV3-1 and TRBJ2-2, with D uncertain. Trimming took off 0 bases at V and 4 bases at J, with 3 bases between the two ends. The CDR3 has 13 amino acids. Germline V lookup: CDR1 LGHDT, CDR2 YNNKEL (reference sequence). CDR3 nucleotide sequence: TGTGCCAGCAGCCAAGAGTTCACCGGGGAGCTGTTTTTT. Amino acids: CASSQEFTGELFF.

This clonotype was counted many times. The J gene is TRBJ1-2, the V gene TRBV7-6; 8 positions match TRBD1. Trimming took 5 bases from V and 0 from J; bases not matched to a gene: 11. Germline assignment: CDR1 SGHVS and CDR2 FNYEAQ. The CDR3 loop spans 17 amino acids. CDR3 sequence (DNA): TGTGCCAGCAGCCCGGACAGGGCTCACAATTCTAACTATGGCTACACCTTC. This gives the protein CASSPDRAHNSNYGYTF.

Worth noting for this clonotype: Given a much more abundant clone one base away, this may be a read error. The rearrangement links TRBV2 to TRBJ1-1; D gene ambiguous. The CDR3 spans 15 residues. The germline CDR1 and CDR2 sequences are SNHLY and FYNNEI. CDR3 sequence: CASTKVEGGNTEACF. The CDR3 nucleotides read TGTGCCAGCACCAAGGTAGAGGGTGGAAACACTGAAGCTTGCTTT.

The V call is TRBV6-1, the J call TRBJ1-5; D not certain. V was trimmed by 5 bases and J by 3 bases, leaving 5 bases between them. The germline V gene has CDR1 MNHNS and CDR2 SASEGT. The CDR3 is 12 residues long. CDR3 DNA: TGTGCCAGCAGTCGCTTCAATCAGCCCCAGCATTTT. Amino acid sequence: CASSRFNQPQHF.

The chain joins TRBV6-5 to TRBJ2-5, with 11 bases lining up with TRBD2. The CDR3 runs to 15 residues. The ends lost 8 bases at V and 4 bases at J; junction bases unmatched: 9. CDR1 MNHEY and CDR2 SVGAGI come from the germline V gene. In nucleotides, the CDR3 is TGTGCCAGCGTTACTAGCGGGAGTCGGAGAGAGACCCAGTACTTC. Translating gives CASVTSGSRRETQYF.

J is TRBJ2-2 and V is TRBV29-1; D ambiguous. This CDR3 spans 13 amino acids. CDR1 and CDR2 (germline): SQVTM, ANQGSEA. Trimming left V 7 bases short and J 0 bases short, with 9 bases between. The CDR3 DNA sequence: TGCAGCGGGACCGACGCGAACACCGGGGAGCTGTTTTTT. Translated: CSGTDANTGELFF.

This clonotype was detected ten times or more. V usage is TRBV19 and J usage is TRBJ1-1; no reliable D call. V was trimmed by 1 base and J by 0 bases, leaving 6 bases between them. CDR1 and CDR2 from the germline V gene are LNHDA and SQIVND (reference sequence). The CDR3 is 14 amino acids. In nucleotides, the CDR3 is TGTGCCAGTAGTATAGTAGCAGTGAACACTGAAGCTTTCTTT. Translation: CASSIVAVNTEAFF.

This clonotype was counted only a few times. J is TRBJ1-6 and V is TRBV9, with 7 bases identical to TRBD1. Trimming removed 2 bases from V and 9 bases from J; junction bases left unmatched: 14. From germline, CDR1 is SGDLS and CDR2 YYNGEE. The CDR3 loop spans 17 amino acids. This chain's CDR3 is CASSVLEGAPGGSPLHF. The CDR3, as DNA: TGTGCCAGCAGCGTTCTTGAGGGGGCCCCCGGCGGTTCACCCCTCCACTTT.

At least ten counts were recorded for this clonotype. The CDR3, as DNA: TGTGCCAGCACCAGAGCGGCGGGACAGGGCTACGAGCAGTACTTC. Translated, it gives CASTRAAGQGYEQYF. This chain joins TRBV6-5 and TRBJ2-7; 9 bases align to TRBD1. CDR3 length equals 15 residues. Unmatched junction bases numbered 10, after V lost 7 bases and J lost 3 bases. The V gene's germline CDR1 is MNHEY and CDR2 SVGAGI.

The CDR3 protein is CSARALYSADGTQYF. The CDR3 DNA sequence: TGCAGTGCTAGGGCCTTGTATAGCGCCGACGGGACCCAGTACTTC. This chain links TRBV20-1 with TRBJ2-5; TRBD2 is a possible D gene (5 bases). Trimming shortened V by 3 bases and J by 7 bases, and 21 bases separated the two germline ends. CDR1 DFQATT and CDR2 SNEGSKA come from the germline V gene (reference sequence). This CDR3 has 15 amino acids.

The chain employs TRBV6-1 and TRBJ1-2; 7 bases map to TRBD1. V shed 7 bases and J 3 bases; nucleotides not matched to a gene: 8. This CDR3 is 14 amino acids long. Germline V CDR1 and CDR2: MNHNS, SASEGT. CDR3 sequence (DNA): TGTGCCAGCAATAGCCGGGACAGAGACTATGGCTACACCTTC. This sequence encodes CASNSRDRDYGYTF.

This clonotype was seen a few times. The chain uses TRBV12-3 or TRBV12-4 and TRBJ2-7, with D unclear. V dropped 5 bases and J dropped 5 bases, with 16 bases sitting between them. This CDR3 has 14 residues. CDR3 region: CASSAPNYGDEQYF. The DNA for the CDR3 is TGTGCCAGCAGTGCTCCCAATTATGGGGACGAGCAGTACTTC.

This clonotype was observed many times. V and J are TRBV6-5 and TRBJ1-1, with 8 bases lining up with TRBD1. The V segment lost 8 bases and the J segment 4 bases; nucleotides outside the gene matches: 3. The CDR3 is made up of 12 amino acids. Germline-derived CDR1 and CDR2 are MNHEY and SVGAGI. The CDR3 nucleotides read TGTGCCAGCTGTACAGGGGGCACTGAAGCTTTCTTT. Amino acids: CASCTGGTEAFF.

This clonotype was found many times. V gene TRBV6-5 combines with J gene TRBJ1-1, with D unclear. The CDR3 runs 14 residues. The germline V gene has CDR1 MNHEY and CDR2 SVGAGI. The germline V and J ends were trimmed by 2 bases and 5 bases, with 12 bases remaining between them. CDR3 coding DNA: TGTGCCAGCAGTTACGAGATCGTAGGGACTGAAGCTTTCTTT. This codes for CASSYEIVGTEAFF.

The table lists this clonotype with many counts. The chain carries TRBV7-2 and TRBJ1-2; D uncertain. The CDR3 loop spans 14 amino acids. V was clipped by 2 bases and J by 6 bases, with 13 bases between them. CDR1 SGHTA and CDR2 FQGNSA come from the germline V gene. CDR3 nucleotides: TGTGCCAGCAGCTTAATGGGGAGTGAGGATGGCTACACCTTC. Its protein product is CASSLMGSEDGYTF.

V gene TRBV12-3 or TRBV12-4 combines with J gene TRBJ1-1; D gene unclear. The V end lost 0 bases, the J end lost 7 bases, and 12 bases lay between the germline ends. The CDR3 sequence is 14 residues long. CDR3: CASSLAQGLIEAFF. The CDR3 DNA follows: TGTGCCAGCAGTTTAGCGCAAGGATTAATTGAAGCTTTCTTT.

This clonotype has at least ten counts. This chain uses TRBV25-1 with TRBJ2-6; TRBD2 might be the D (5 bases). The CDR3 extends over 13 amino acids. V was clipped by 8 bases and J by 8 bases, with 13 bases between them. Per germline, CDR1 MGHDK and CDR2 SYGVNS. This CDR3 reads CASSNPGTNVLTF. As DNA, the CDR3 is TGTGCCAGCTCGAATCCCGGGACCAACGTCCTGACTTTC.

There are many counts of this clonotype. The CDR3 nucleotides are TGTGCCACCAGTGCCCACGGGGGGGGGAACACTGAAGCTTTCTTT. Amino acid sequence: CATSAHGGGNTEAFF. V gene TRBV24-1 combines with J gene TRBJ1-1, with D possibly matching TRBD1 (5 bases). This CDR3 comprises 15 residues. Trimming cost V 5 bases and J 1 base, with 13 bases left between them. CDR1 is KGHDR and CDR2 is SFDVKD in the germline V gene.

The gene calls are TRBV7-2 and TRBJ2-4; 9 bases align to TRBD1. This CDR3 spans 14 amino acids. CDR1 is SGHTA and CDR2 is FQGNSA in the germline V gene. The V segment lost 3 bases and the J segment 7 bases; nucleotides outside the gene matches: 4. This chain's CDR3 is CASSLDRGVNIQYF. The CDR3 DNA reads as TGTGCCAGCAGCTTGGACAGGGGAGTTAACATTCAGTACTTC.